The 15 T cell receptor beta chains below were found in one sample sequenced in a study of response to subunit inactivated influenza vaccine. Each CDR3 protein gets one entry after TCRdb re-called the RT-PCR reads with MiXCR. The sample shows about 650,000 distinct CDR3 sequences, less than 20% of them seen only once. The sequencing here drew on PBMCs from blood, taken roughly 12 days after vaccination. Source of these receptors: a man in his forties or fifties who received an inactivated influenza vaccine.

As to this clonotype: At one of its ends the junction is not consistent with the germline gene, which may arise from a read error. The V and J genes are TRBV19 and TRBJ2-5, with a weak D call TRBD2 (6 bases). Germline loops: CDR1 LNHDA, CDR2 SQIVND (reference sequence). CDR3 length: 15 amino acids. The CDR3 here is CASCMTGRGEETQYF. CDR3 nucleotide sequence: TGTGCCAGTTGTATGACGGGGCGGGGTGAAGAGACCCAGTACTTC.

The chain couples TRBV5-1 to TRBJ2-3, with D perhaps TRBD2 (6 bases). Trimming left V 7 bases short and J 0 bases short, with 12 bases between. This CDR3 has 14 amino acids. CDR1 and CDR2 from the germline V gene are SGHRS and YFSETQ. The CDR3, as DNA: TGCGCCAGCCAGACTGGGACTAGCACAGATACGCAGTATTTT. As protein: CASQTGTSTDTQYF.

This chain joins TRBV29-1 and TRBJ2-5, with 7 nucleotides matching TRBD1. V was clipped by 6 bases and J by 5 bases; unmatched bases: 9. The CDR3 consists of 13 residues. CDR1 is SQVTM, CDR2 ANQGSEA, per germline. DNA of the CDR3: TGCAGCGTCTCGACAGGGACAATCGAGACCCAGTACTTC. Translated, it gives CSVSTGTIETQYF.

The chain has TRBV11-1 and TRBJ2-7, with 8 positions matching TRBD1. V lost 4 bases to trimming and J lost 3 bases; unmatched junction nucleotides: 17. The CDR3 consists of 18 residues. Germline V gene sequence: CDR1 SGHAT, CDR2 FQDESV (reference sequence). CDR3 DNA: TGTGCCAGCAGCTCGCCACCAGACAGGGGTAGTAATAGCTACGAGCAGTACTTC. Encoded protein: CASSSPPDRGSNSYEQYF.

The CDR3 here is CASSLGLAGDVDEQFF. The CDR3 nucleotides are TGCGCCAGCAGCTTGGGACTAGCGGGAGACGTTGATGAGCAGTTCTTC. The chain is built from TRBV5-1 and TRBJ2-1; 12 positions match TRBD2. The CDR3 is 16 residues long. Trimming took 0 bases from V and 8 from J; bases not matched to a gene: 6. Per the germline V gene, CDR1 is SGHRS and CDR2 is YFSETQ.

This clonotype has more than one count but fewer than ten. In DNA, the CDR3 is TGTGCCAGCAGTTTAGGGGGGACTGGCACAGATACGCAGTATTTT. It specifies CASSLGGTGTDTQYF. The chain employs TRBV12-3 or TRBV12-4 and TRBJ2-3; a possible D gene is TRBD2 (6 bases). Trimming pared 1 base from V and 1 base from J, leaving 9 bases between. This CDR3 is built from 15 residues.

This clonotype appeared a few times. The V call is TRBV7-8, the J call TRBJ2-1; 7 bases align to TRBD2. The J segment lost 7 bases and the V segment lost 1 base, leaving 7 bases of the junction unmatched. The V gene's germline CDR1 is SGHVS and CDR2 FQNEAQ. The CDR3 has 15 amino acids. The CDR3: CASSLEAGTANEQFF. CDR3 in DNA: TGTGCCAGCAGCTTAGAAGCGGGAACGGCAAATGAGCAGTTCTTC.

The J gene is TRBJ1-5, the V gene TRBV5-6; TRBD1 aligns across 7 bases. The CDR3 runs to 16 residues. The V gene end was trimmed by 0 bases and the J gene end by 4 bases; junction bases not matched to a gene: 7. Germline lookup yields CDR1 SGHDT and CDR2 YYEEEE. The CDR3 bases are TGTGCCAGCAGCTTGGCCAATATGGGACAGAATCAGCCCCAGCATTTT. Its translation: CASSLANMGQNQPQHF.

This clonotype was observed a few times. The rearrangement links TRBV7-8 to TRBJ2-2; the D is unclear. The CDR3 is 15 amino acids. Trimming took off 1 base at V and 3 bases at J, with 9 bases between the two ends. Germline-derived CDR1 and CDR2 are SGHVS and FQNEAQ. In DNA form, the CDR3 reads TGTGCCAGCAGCTTAGAGACGGGTGACACCGGGGAGCTGTTTTTT. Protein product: CASSLETGDTGELFF.

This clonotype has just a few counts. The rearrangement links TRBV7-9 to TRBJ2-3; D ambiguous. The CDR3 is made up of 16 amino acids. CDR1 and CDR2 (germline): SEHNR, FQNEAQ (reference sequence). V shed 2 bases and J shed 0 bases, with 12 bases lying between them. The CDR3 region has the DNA TGTGCCAGCAGCTTACAGTTCGGCAGTAGCACAGATACGCAGTATTTT. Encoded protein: CASSLQFGSSTDTQYF.

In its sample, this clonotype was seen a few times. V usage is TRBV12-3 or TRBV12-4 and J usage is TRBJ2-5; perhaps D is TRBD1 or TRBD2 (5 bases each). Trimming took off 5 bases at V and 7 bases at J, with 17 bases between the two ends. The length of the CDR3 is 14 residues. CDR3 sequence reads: CASSDGAAYGTQYF. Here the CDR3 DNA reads TGTGCCAGCAGTGACGGGGCGGCCTACGGGACCCAGTACTTC.

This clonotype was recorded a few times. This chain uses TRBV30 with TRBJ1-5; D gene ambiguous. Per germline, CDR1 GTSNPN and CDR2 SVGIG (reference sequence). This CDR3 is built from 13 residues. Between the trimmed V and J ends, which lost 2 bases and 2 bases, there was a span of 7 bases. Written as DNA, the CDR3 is TGTGCCTGGAGTTTCAGTGGCAATCAGCCCCAGCATTTT. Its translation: CAWSFSGNQPQHF.

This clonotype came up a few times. CDR3 nucleotides: TGTGCCAGCAGGGGGACAGGGAAAAAGACCCAGTACTTC. Protein sequence: CASRGTGKKTQYF. The V and J genes are TRBV12-3 or TRBV12-4 and TRBJ2-5; 9 bases are shared with TRBD1. The CDR3 is made up of 13 amino acids. V gave up 6 bases and J gave up 6 bases; unmatched junction bases: 5.

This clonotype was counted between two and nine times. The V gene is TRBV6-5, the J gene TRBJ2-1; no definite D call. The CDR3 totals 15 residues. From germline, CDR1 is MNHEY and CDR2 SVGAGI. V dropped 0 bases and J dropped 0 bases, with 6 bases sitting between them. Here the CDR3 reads CASSYSTYSYNEQFF. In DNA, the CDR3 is TGTGCCAGCAGTTACTCTACCTACTCCTACAATGAGCAGTTCTTC.

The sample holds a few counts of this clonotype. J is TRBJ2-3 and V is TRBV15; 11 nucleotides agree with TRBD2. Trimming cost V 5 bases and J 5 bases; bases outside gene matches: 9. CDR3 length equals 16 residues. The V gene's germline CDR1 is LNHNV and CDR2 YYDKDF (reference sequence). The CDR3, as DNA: TGTGCCACCAGCGGAACTAGCGGGGGATGGAGAGATACGCAGTATTTT. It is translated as CATSGTSGGWRDTQYF.